The source of this T cell receptor beta chain is a study of T cell changes during pregnancy in multiple sclerosis. The ends lost 5 bases at V and 4 bases at J; junction bases unmatched: 7. The V gene's germline CDR1 is WSHSY and CDR2 SAAADI. There are 15 residues in the CDR3. The assay was immunoSEQ multiplex PCR, and TCRdb's table has in-frame clones only and misses some. The table has roughly 100,000 clones, roughly 92% seen once. This material consisted of peripheral blood, taken after pregnancy. The receptor was isolated from a female donor with multiple sclerosis, enrolled in a pregnancy study. The chain combines TRBV10-2 with TRBJ1-5, with 8 bases fitting TRBD1. The CDR3 is CASSRSTGANQPQHF. The DNA for the CDR3 is TGCGCCAGCAGTAGGTCGACAGGGGCAAATCAGCCCCAGCATTTT.